This TCR beta chain was retrieved from a study of beta chain features in type 1 diabetes. Study conclusions and caveats: All four CD4+ subsets of Type 1 diabetes patients contained TCRB CDR3s that were moderately but significantly shorter. For TCRB rearrangement, an influence of HLA type remained unresolved here.

It was via CD45RO/CCR7/CD25/CD127/CD95/CD27 that CD4+ naive, central memory, regulatory and stem cell-like memory cells were sorted. Between the trimmed V and J ends, which lost 0 bases and 6 bases, there was a span of 4 bases. CDR1 is SGHTA, CDR2 FQGNSA, per germline. The length of the CDR3 is 12 residues. The entirety of the isolated RNA underwent reverse transcription, so expressed TCRB transcripts were sequenced. The data were produced by immunoSEQ multiplex PCR, yet TCRdb's version contains in-frame clones alone and is incomplete. The data contain roughly 150,000 clones, roughly 9% of them singletons. Ten or more counts support this clone. What it binds is unknown.

The sample was central memory CD4+ T cells from blood. The TCR sequence derives from a woman aged 25 to 39 with type 1 diabetes. The chain carries TRBV7-2 and TRBJ2-3; D not certain. DNA of the CDR3: TGTGCCAGCAGCTTAGCTTCGGATACGCAGTATTTT. Amino acid sequence: CASSLASDTQYF.